Listed here are 6 T cell receptor beta chains from one sample, sequenced in a study of early T cells in non-severe SARS-CoV-2 infection. One entry per CDR3 protein, called by TCRdb with MiXCR from the 5' RACE reads. The sample contains tens of thousands of distinct CDR3 sequences, roughly 7.1% of which appear only once. Sample: whole blood, taken at baseline. The receptors were gathered from an adult who was a healthcare worker with PCR-confirmed SARS-CoV-2 infection or an uninfected control (not recorded which).

The genes are TRBV28 and TRBJ2-2, with D unclear. The CDR3 sequence is 14 residues long. The germline CDR1 and CDR2 sequences are MDHEN and SYDVKM. Deletions cut 10 bases from V and 1 base from J, with 13 bases between. CDR3 bases: TGTGCCACCCTACGACGGAAGAACACCGGGGAGCTGTTTTTT. This codes for CATLRRKNTGELFF.

In this sample, this clonotype turned up a few times. The rearrangement links TRBV12-2 to TRBJ2-2; the table's D call TRBD2 went unverified against the DNA. TRBV12-2 is annotated as a pseudogene. The CDR3 loop spans 19 amino acids. The CDR3 DNA sequence: TGTGCAAGTCGCTTAGCGCCCGACCGACTAGCGCCGAACACCGGGGAGCTGTTTTTT. The encoded protein is CASRLAPDRLAPNTGELFF.

This clonotype was seen at least ten times. The chain recombines TRBV20-1 with TRBJ2-1, with D perhaps matching TRBD1 (6 bases). Germline loops: CDR1 DFQATT, CDR2 SNEGSKA (reference sequence). The CDR3 has 17 residues. Trimming removed 2 bases at V and 4 bases at J, with 21 bases between. The CDR3 region is CSARTLAAGAGYNEQFF. The CDR3 DNA follows: TGCAGTGCTAGAACCCTCGCGGCAGGGGCCGGGTACAATGAGCAGTTCTTC.

The table lists this clonotype with many counts. DNA of the CDR3: TGTGCCAGCAGCCCGACTAGCGGTATCGGGGAGCTGTTTTTT. Amino acid sequence: CASSPTSGIGELFF. The genes are TRBV7-8 and TRBJ2-2, with 9 bases that match TRBD2. Losses at the gene ends were 5 bases for V and 7 bases for J; bases not matched to a gene: 5. The germline V gene encodes CDR1 SGHVS and CDR2 FQNEAQ. The CDR3 consists of 14 residues.

This clonotype was seen many times. This rearrangement joins TRBV7-6 to TRBJ2-1, with 8 bases fitting TRBD2. After removal of 1 base from V and 9 bases from J, the junction contained 8 bases not matched to a gene. Germline values: CDR1 SGHVS, CDR2 FNYEAQ. The CDR3 has 15 residues. The CDR3 sequence is CASSLGAGESSEQFF. CDR3 bases: TGTGCCAGCAGCTTAGGAGCGGGAGAGTCTAGTGAGCAGTTCTTC.

There are many counts of this clonotype. The chain couples TRBV6-6 to TRBJ1-1, with TRBD1 identical over 7 bases. The V gene end was trimmed by 6 bases and the J gene end by 5 bases; junction bases not matched to a gene: 9. This CDR3 comprises 14 residues. Germline CDR1 MNHNY, CDR2 SVGAGI (reference sequence). For the CDR3, the DNA is TGTGCCAGCAGAAGGGGGCTCTATGAGACTGAAGCTTTCTTT. This sequence encodes CASRRGLYETEAFF.